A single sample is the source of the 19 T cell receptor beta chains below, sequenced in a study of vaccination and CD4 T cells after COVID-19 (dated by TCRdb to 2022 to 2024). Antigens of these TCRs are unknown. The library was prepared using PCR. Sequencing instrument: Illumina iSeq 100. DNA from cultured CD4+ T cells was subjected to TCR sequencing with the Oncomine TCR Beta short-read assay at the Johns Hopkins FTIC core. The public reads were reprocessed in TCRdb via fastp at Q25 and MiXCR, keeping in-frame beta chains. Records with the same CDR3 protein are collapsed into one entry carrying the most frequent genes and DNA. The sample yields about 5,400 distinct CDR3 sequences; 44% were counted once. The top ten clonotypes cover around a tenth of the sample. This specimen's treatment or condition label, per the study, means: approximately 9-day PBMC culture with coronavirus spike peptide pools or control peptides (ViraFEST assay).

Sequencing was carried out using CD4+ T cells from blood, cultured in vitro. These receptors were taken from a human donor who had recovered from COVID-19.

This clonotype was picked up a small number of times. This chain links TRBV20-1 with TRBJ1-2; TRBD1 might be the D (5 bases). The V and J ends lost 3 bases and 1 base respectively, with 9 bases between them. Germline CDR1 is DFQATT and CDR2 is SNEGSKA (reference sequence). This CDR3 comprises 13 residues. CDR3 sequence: CSASRGGNYGYTF. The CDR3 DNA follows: TGCAGTGCTAGTAGGGGCGGTAACTATGGCTACACCTTC.

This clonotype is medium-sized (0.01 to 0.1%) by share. CDR3 sequence: CATSGGRNYGYTF. As DNA, the CDR3 is TGTGCCACCAGCGGAGGACGAAACTATGGCTACACCTTC. V is TRBV15 and J is TRBJ1-2; D gene unclear. There are 13 residues in the CDR3. CDR1 and CDR2 (germline): LNHNV, YYDKDF (reference sequence). Trimming stripped 5 bases from V and 2 bases from J, with 9 bases between. Based on the CDR3 plus reference TRBV15 and TRBJ1-2, the full variable domain is DAMVIQNPRYQVTQFGKPVTLSCSQTLNHNVMYWYQQKSSQAPKLLFHYYDKDFNNEADTPDNFQSRRPNTSFCFLDIRSPGLGDTAMYLCATSGGRNYGYTFGSGTRLTVV.

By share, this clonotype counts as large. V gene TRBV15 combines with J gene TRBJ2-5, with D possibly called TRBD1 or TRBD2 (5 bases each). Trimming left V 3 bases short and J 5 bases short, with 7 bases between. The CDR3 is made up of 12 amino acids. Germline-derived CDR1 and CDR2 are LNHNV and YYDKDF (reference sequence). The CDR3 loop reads CATSSWGETQYF. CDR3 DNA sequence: TGTGCCACCAGCAGCTGGGGGGAGACCCAGTACTTC.

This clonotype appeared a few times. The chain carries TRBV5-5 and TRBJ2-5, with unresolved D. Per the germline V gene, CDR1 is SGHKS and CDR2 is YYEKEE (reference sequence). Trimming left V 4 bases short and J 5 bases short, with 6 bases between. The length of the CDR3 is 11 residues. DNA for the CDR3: TGTGCCAGCAGCGCTGTGGAGACCCAGTACTTC. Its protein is CASSAVETQYF.

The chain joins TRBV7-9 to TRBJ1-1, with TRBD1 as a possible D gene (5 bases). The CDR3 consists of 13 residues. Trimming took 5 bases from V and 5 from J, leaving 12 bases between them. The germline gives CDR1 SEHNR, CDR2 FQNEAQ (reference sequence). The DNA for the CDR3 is TGTGCCAGCAGCAATGGGGGAGGTACTGAAGCTTTCTTT. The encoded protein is CASSNGGGTEAFF.

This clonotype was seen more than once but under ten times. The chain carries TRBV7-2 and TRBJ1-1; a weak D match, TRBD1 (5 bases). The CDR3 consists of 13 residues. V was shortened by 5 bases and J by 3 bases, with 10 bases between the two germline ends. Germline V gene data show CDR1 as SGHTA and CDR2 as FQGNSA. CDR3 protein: CASSGDRHTEAFF. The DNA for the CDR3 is TGTGCCAGCAGCGGGGACCGCCACACTGAAGCTTTCTTT.

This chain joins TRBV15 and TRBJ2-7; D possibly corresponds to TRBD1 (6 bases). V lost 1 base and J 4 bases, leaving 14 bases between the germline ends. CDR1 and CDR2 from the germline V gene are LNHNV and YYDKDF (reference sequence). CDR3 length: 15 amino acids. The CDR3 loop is CATSRGTGTQYEQYF. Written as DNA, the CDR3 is TGTGCCACCAGCAGAGGTACAGGGACCCAATACGAGCAGTACTTC.

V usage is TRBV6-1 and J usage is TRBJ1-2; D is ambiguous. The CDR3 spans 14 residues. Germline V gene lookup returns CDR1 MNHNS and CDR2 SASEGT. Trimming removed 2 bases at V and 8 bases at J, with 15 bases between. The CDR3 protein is CASSESAVPWGYTF. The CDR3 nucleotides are TGTGCCAGCAGTGAATCCGCCGTGCCTTGGGGCTACACCTTC.

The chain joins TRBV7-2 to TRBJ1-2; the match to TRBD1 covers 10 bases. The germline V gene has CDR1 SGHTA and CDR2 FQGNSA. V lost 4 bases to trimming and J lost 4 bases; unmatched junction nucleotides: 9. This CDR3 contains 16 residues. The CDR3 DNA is TGTGCCAGCAGCTCGGGGACAGGGGACAGGGGCTATGGCTACACCTTC. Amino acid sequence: CASSSGTGDRGYGYTF.

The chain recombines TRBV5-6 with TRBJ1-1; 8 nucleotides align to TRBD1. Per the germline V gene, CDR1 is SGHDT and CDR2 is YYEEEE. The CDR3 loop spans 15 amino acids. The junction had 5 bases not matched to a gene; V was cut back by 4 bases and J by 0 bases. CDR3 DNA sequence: TGTGCCAGCAGCCTCTGGACAGGGATGAACACTGAAGCTTTCTTT. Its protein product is CASSLWTGMNTEAFF.

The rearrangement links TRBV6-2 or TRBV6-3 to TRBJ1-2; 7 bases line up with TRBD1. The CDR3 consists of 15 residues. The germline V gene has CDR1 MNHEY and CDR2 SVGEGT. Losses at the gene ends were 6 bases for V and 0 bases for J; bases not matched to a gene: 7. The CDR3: CASSLHRGANYGYTF. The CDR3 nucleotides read TGTGCCAGCAGCCTCCACAGGGGAGCTAACTATGGCTACACCTTC.

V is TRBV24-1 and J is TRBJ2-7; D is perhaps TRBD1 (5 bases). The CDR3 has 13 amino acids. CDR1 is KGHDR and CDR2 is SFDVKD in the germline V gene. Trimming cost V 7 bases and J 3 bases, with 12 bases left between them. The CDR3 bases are TGTGCCACCAGCGCCGATCAGGGCTACGAGCAGTACTTC. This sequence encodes CATSADQGYEQYF.

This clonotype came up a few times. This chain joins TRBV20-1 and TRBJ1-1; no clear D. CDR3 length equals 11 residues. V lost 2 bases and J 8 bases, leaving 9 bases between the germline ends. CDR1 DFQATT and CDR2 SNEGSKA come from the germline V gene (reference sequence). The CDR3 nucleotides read TGCAGTGCTAGACCTGGAGAGGAAGCTTTCTTT. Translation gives CSARPGEEAFF.

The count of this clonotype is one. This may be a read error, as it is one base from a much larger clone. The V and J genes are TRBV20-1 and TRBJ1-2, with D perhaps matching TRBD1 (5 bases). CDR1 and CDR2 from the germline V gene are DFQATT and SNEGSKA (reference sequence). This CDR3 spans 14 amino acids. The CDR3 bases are TGCAGTGCTACCGGGGGAAGGTATAGGGATGGCCACACCTTC. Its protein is CSATGGRYRDGHTF.

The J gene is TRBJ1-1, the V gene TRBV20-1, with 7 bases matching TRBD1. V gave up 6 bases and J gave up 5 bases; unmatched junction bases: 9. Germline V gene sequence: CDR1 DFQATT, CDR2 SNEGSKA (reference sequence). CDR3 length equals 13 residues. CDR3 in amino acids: CSALTGAGTEAFF. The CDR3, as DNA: TGCAGTGCACTTACAGGGGCGGGTACTGAAGCTTTCTTT.

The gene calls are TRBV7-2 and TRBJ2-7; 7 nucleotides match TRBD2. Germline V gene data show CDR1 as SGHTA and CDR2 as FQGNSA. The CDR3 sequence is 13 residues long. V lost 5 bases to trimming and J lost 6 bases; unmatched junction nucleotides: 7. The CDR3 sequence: CASSTQAGSEQYF. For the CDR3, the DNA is TGTGCCAGCAGCACTCAAGCGGGGAGCGAGCAGTACTTC.

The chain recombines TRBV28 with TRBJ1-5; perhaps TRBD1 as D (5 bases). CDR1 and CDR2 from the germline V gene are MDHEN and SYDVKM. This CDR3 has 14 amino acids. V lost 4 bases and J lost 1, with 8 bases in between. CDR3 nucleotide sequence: TGTGCCAGCAGTTCGGCAGGGAGCAATCAGCCCCAGCATTTT. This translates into CASSSAGSNQPQHF.

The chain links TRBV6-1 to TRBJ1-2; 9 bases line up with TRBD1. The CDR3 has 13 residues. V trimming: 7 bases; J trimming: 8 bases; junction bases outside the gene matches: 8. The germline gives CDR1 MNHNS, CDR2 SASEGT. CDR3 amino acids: CASNIGTGWGYTF. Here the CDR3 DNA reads TGTGCCAGCAACATCGGGACAGGGTGGGGCTACACCTTC.

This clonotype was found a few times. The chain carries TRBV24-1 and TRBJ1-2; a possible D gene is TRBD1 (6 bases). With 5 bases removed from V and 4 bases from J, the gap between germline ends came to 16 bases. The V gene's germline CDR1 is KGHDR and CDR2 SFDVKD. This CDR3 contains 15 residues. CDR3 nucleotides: TGTGCCACCAGTGCTGGGACAACAGCGACCTATGGCTACACCTTC. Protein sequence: CATSAGTTATYGYTF.